This paragraph covers one TCR beta chain sequence. The record originates from a study of blood T cell repertoires in COVID-19. Study as a whole: PBMCs, B-cell-depleted T cells, or T cells were the source of the cDNA or gDNA that made up the material.

The authors' processing: Reference gene primers were amplified, and this amplification served to estimate nucleated cell counts. TCRdb's copy holds only in-frame clones and misses some; the assay was immunoSEQ multiplex PCR. V and J calls plus clone size are reproduced from that table; the DNA served to infer D and trimming. The data show over 55,000 clones, 75% to 85% seen once. V was pared by 5 bases and J by 5 bases, with 5 bases of the junction left unmatched. CDR3 size: 13 residues. Germline V gene lookup returns CDR1 MNHEY and CDR2 SMNVEV (reference sequence). This receptor was obtained from a man between 50 and 59 years old with acute or convalescent COVID-19. The source material was peripheral blood. This rearrangement joins TRBV27 to TRBJ2-7, with 8 bases fitting TRBD1. The CDR3 coding sequence is TGTGCCAGCAGTGGGACAGGCGGCCACGAGCAGTACTTC. Residues: CASSGTGGHEQYF.